Listed below are T cell receptor beta chains from one sample, sequenced in a study of blood T cell repertoires in COVID-19. Assay: immunoSEQ multiplex PCR; the TCRdb copy retains only in-frame clones and omits some. The data hold approximately 350,000 clones, with approximately 87% observed a single time. Sequenced sample: peripheral blood. The receptors were gathered from a woman aged 50 to 60 with COVID-19, enrolled during active disease. CDR3s include the opening cysteine and the closing phenylalanine or tryptophan. D genes are given only for firm matches. Clone size, where shown, is once, few, many, or a class for clones that have expanded.

clone_size	v_call	j_call	d_call	cdr3_aa	cdr3_nt
-	TRBV28	TRBJ1-2	-	CASRSADLNYGYTF	TGTGCCAGCAGGAGCGCAGACCTTAACTATGGCTACACCTTC
-	TRBV28	TRBJ2-7	TRBD1	CASSLTGTGSYEQYF	TGTGCCAGCAGCCTGACCGGGACAGGGTCCTACGAGCAGTACTTC
-	TRBV7-3	TRBJ1-2	-	CASSRSGGGGYTF	TGTGCCAGCAGCCGATCGGGGGGTGGTGGCTACACCTTC
-	TRBV19	TRBJ2-4	TRBD2	CASSIDRWVSGGGAKNIQYF	TGTGCCAGTAGTATAGATCGCTGGGTATCGGGCGGGGGAGCCAAAAACATTCAGTACTTC
-	TRBV11-2	TRBJ2-5	-	CASSLFSVRHSETQYF	TGTGCCAGCAGCTTATTTTCCGTAAGACATTCGGAGACCCAGTACTTC
once	TRBV24-1	TRBJ2-1	-	CATSGEGDPGANEQFF	TGTGCCACCAGTGGGGAAGGGGATCCAGGGGCCAATGAGCAGTTCTTC
-	TRBV9	TRBJ1-1	TRBD1	CASSPHRGGNTEAFF	TGTGCCAGCAGCCCACACAGGGGGGGGAACACTGAAGCTTTCTTT
-	TRBV6-5	TRBJ1-1	-	CASSYVGGILNTEAFF	TGTGCCAGCAGTTATGTAGGGGGAATTTTAAACACTGAAGCTTTCTTT
-	TRBV6-6	TRBJ1-2	TRBD1	CASSYRDSGFHGYTF	TGTGCCAGCAGTTACCGGGACAGCGGGTTCCATGGCTACACCTTC
-	TRBV5-1	TRBJ1-2	-	CASSLNSILPYGYTF	TGCGCCAGCAGCTTGAACAGTATCCTTCCGTATGGCTACACCTTC
-	TRBV19	TRBJ1-2	TRBD1	CASSPGQGWVLGYGYTF	TGTGCCAGTAGTCCCGGACAGGGTTGGGTGTTAGGCTATGGCTACACCTTC
-	TRBV7-2	TRBJ1-1	-	CASSLGRKNTEAFF	TGTGCCAGCAGCTTGGGCCGGAAGAACACTGAAGCTTTCTTT
-	TRBV2	TRBJ1-1	TRBD1	CASSVTGGGTEAFF	TGTGCCAGCAGTGTGACAGGGGGCGGGACTGAAGCTTTCTTT
-	TRBV6-5	TRBJ2-1	TRBD2	CASSYNRASGGGEQFF	TGTGCCAGCAGTTACAATCGCGCTAGCGGGGGGGGTGAGCAGTTCTTC
few	TRBV3-1/TRBV3-2	TRBJ2-1	-	CASSGDIDEQFF	TGTGCCAGCAGCGGGGACATCGATGAGCAGTTCTTC
-	TRBV19	TRBJ2-7	TRBD2	CASSSTSGSYEQYF	TGTGCCAGTAGCTCGACTAGCGGCTCCTACGAGCAGTACTTC
-	TRBV20-1	TRBJ2-5	-	CSVTVQETQYF	TGCAGTGTCACAGTTCAAGAGACCCAGTACTTC
-	TRBV21-1	TRBJ1-5	-	CASSPRDRGFDQPQHF	TGTGCCAGCAGCCCCCGGGACAGGGGGTTTGATCAGCCCCAGCATTTT
-	TRBV7-3	TRBJ2-2	-	CASSLILGELFF	TGTGCCAGCAGCTTAATTCTCGGGGAGCTGTTTTTT
-	TRBV19	TRBJ2-5	-	CASSGAETQYF	TGTGCCAGTAGTGGGGCGGAGACCCAGTACTTC
once	TRBV4-2	TRBJ2-2	-	CASSQAPNTGELFF	TGTGCCAGCAGCCAAGCTCCGAACACCGGGGAGCTGTTTTTT
-	TRBV19	TRBJ1-2	TRBD1	CASSPSGQTRYGYTF	TGTGCCAGTAGCCCCTCGGGACAGACCCGCTATGGCTACACCTTC
-	TRBV10-3	TRBJ2-7	TRBD1	CAIRAGQGDEQYF	TGTGCCATCAGAGCGGGACAGGGAGACGAGCAGTACTTC
-	TRBV5-1	TRBJ2-5	-	CASSRFSDGYQETQYF	TGCGCCAGCAGCCGATTTAGCGATGGGTACCAAGAGACCCAGTACTTC
-	TRBV27	TRBJ2-1	-	CASSRPGTLYNEQFF	TGTGCCAGCAGCCGGCCCGGGACTCTCTACAATGAGCAGTTCTTC
-	TRBV4-3	TRBJ2-3	TRBD2	CASSQDHAGGPINTQYF	TGCGCCAGCAGCCAAGATCACGCGGGAGGGCCAATAAATACGCAGTATTTT
-	TRBV7-3	TRBJ1-2	TRBD1	CASSPGQGLGYTF	TGTGCCAGCAGCCCAGGACAGGGGCTTGGCTACACCTTC
-	TRBV9	TRBJ2-1	-	CASSVAGVVTYNEQFF	TGTGCCAGCAGCGTAGCTGGAGTCGTCACCTACAATGAGCAGTTCTTC
many	TRBV28	TRBJ1-1	-	CASNRVMNTEAFF	TGTGCCAGCAACCGGGTTATGAACACTGAAGCTTTCTTT
-	TRBV25-1	TRBJ2-7	-	CASSEGGNLYEQYF	TGTGCCAGCAGTGAAGGCGGGAATCTTTACGAGCAGTACTTC
-	TRBV11-2	TRBJ2-2	-	CASSLDAAAGELFF	TGTGCCAGCAGCTTAGACGCAGCGGCGGGGGAGCTGTTTTTT
-	TRBV7-9	TRBJ2-5	TRBD2	CASSGGLAGVPLWETQYF	TGTGCCAGCAGCGGCGGACTAGCGGGAGTTCCCCTGTGGGAGACCCAGTACTTC
-	TRBV6-5	TRBJ1-3	-	CASISTVNSGNTIYF	TGTGCCAGCATCTCGACAGTTAACTCTGGAAACACCATATATTTT
-	TRBV7-9	TRBJ2-5	-	CASTRGGTGFQETQYF	TGTGCCAGCACCCGGGGCGGGACGGGGTTCCAAGAGACCCAGTACTTC
many	TRBV24-1	TRBJ2-2	-	CATSDLTDGSTGELFF	TGTGCCACCAGTGATTTAACGGACGGGAGCACCGGGGAGCTGTTTTTT
once	TRBV30	TRBJ1-1	-	CAWSAAGRTNTEAFF	TGTGCCTGGAGTGCCGCGGGACGGACAAACACTGAAGCTTTCTTT
-	TRBV7-9	TRBJ2-3	-	CASSPDWISTDTQYF	TGTGCCAGCAGCCCGGACTGGATTAGCACAGATACGCAGTATTTT
-	TRBV6-6	TRBJ1-6	-	CASSRALQGLSNSPLHF	TGTGCCAGCAGTCGAGCCCTACAGGGTCTTTCGAATTCACCCCTCCACTTT
-	TRBV5-8	TRBJ2-7	TRBD1	CASSLGQGDSYEQYF	TGTGCCAGCAGCCTGGGACAGGGGGACTCCTACGAGCAGTACTTC
-	TRBV27	TRBJ2-1	TRBD2	CASSSSSGRGYNEQFF	TGTGCCAGCAGTTCCTCCAGCGGGAGGGGTTACAATGAGCAGTTCTTC
-	TRBV10-1	TRBJ2-3	-	CASSGGSTDTQYF	TGCGCCAGCAGTGGCGGGAGCACAGATACGCAGTATTTT
few	TRBV2	TRBJ1-3	-	CASSVLGNTGNTIYF	TGTGCCAGCAGTGTCCTCGGGAATACTGGAAACACCATATATTTT